This record covers a single T cell receptor beta chain. Its antigen remains unknown. This record comes from a study of post-analysis software for immune sequencing data. Study results and caveats: Compared with controls, patients had more of 4 to 6 TRBV segments, including TRBV5-6, TRBV5-1 and TRBV20-1.

The CDR3 runs to 18 residues. CDR1 is LGHDT and CDR2 is YNNKEL in the germline V gene (reference sequence). V dropped 2 bases and J dropped 2 bases, with 21 bases sitting between them. Sequencing libraries made from TCR beta cDNA carried unique molecular identifiers. TCRdb itself ran the PCR reads through MiXCR, one entry per CDR3 protein. The table lists 600,000 to 750,000 distinct CDR3 sequences, 59% of them singletons. The receptor's source is a girl aged 2 to 9 with multiple sclerosis. The sequencing sample was made of blood. This chain uses TRBV3-1 with TRBJ1-1; D may be TRBD1 (5 bases). The CDR3 bases are TGTGCCAGCAGCCAAACGGACCGGGGCCATTTTACCAACACTGAAGCTTTCTTT. Translating gives CASSQTDRGHFTNTEAFF.